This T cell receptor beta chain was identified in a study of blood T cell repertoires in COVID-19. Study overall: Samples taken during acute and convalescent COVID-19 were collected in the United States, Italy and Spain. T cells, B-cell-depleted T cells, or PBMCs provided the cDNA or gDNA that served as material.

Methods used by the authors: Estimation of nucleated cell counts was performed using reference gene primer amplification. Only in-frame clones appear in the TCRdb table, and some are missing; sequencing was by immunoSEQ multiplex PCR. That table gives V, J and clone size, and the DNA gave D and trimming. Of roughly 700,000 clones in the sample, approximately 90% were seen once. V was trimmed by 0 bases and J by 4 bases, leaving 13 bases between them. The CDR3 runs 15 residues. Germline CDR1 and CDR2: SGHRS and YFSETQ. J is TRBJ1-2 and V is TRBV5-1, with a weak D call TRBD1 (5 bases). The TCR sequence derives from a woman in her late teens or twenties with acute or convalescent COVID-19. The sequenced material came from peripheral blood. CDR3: CASSLGRGNRYGYTF. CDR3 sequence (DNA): TGCGCCAGCAGCTTGGGAAGGGGAAACCGCTATGGCTACACCTTC.